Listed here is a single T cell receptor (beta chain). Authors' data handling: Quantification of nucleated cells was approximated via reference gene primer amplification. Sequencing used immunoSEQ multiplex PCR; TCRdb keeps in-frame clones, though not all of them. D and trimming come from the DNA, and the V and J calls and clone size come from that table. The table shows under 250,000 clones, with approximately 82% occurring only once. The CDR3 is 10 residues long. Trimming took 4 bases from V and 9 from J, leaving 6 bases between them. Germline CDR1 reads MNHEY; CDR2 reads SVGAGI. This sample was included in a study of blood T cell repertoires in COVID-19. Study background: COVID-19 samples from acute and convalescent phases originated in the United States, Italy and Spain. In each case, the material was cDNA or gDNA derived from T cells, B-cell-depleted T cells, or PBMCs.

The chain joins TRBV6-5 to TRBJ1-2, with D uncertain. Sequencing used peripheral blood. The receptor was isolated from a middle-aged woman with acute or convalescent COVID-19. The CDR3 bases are TGTGCCAGCAGTTCCCATCGCTACACCTTC. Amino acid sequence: CASSSHRYTF.